This T cell receptor (beta chain) was identified in a study of post-analysis software for immune sequencing data. Study-wide results and limits: Compared with controls, patients showed significantly lower normalized Chao1 diversity.

Unique molecular identifiers had been added to the TCR beta cDNA libraries. One entry per CDR3 protein, called by TCRdb with MiXCR from the PCR reads. The sample has fewer than 550,000 distinct CDR3 sequences, 30% to 40% seen once. There are a few counts of this clonotype. Its antigen is currently unknown. The TCR originated in a girl younger than 18 with multiple sclerosis. Sequencing input: blood.

The CDR3 DNA sequence: TGTGCCAGCAGCTTAGGACCAACAGTTAATGAGCAGTTCTTC. Translating gives CASSLGPTVNEQFF. The genes are TRBV7-9 and TRBJ2-1; D ambiguous. The CDR3 totals 14 residues. Deletions cut 1 base from V and 7 bases from J, with 11 bases between. CDR1 SEHNR and CDR2 FQNEAQ come from the germline V gene (reference sequence).